Detailed here is one TCR beta chain. As originally analysed: Amplification with reference gene primers provided the estimates of nucleated cell counts. Repertoires were generated with immunoSEQ multiplex PCR, while TCRdb's copy carries only in-frame clones and drops some. The D gene and trimming were derived from the DNA, and the V and J assignments and clone size from that table. The table shows about 340,000 clones, with under 95% occurring only once. The data belong to a study of blood T cell repertoires in COVID-19. This clonotype originated in a woman aged 18 to 35 who had recovered from COVID-19. Sequencing input: peripheral blood.

The CDR3 DNA reads TGTGCCAGCAGCCAGGGCGATCAGCCCCAGCATTTT. Protein product: CASSQGDQPQHF. The chain carries TRBV12-3 or TRBV12-4 and TRBJ1-5, with D perhaps TRBD1 (5 bases). CDR3 length equals 12 residues. V lost 6 bases and J 5 bases, leaving 8 bases between the germline ends.